The present TCR beta chain was sequenced within a study of blood T cells in healthy people across ages. This clonotype has more than one count but fewer than ten. The target antigen is unknown. The CDR3 runs to 15 residues. Germline V CDR1 and CDR2: SGHTA, FQGNSA. V was pared by 5 bases and J by 6 bases, with 11 bases of the junction left unmatched. Using a J-beta primer mix together with a sample-barcoded 5' primer, a second PCR was run for 7 to 11 cycles. TCRdb used MiXCR to reprocess the 5' RACE reads, holding one entry per CDR3 protein. The sample contains almost 800,000 distinct CDR3 sequences, about 62% of which appear only once. Study-level findings and limits: Donors of long life had a larger count of naive CD4+ cells and greater diversity than aged donors. A strong correlation was seen between TCR beta diversity and naive T cell percentage.

Source material: blood. The origin of this receptor is a man aged 25-45 years in good health. This chain uses TRBV7-2 with TRBJ2-3; 7 bases are a match to TRBD2. The CDR3 loop reads CASSPSGAIFDTQYF. CDR3 nucleotide sequence: TGTGCCAGCAGCCCTAGCGGCGCCATATTTGATACGCAGTATTTT.